Listed here are 9 T cell receptor beta chains from one sample, sequenced in a study of blood T cell repertoires in COVID-19. Libraries were prepared by immunoSEQ multiplex PCR; TCRdb keeps only in-frame clonotypes and omits some of them. The table has more than 90,000 clones, approximately 80% seen once. Sample: peripheral blood. The receptors were sampled from a human donor in a cohort sampled during active COVID-19.

The rearrangement joins TRBV5-1 to TRBJ1-1; D might be TRBD1 (5 bases). This CDR3 has 15 residues. The germline V and J ends were trimmed by 1 base and 0 bases, with 10 bases remaining between them. The germline V gene encodes CDR1 SGHRS and CDR2 YFSETQ. The CDR3 is CASSLQTELNTEAFF. CDR3 sequence (DNA): TGCGCCAGCAGCTTGCAGACAGAATTGAACACTGAAGCTTTCTTT. Based on the CDR3 plus reference TRBV5-1 and TRBJ1-1, the full variable domain is KAGVTQTPRYLIKTRGQQVTLSCSPISGHRSVSWYQQTPGQGLQFLFEYFSETQRNKGNFPGRFSGRQFSNSRSEMNVSTLELGDSALYLCASSLQTELNTEAFFGQGTRLTVV.

V is TRBV30 and J is TRBJ1-6, with TRBD1 identical over 9 bases. Trimming cost V 4 bases and J 7 bases; bases outside gene matches: 11. This CDR3 spans 16 amino acids. The V gene's germline CDR1 is GTSNPN and CDR2 SVGIG (reference sequence). The CDR3 loop is CAWIMNRGRLNSPLHF. The CDR3, as DNA: TGTGCCTGGATCATGAACAGGGGGCGCCTCAATTCACCCCTCCACTTT. Based on the CDR3 plus reference TRBV30 and TRBJ1-6, the full variable domain is SQTIHQWPATLVQPVGSPLSLECTVEGTSNPNLYWYRQAAGRGLQLLFYSVGIGQISSEVPQNLSASRPQDRQFILSSKKLLLSDSGFYLCAWIMNRGRLNSPLHFGNGTRLTVT.

The chain links TRBV2 to TRBJ2-2; tentatively, D is TRBD1 (6 bases). V was clipped by 3 bases and J by 0 bases, with 8 bases between them. The CDR3 runs 15 residues. Germline V gene sequence: CDR1 SNHLY, CDR2 FYNNEI. CDR3: CASSDRGPNTGELFF. The DNA of the CDR3 is TGTGCCAGCAGTGACAGGGGCCCGAACACCGGGGAGCTGTTTTTT.

The chain employs TRBV6-5 and TRBJ2-6, with D hard to call. This CDR3 is built from 13 residues. With 6 bases removed from V and 7 bases from J, the gap between germline ends came to 10 bases. The germline gives CDR1 MNHEY, CDR2 SVGAGI. The DNA of the CDR3 is TGTGCCAGCAGCCTATTTGGTGCCAACGTCCTGACTTTC. Translating gives CASSLFGANVLTF.

A single count supports this clone. V is TRBV2 and J is TRBJ2-3, with a tentative D call TRBD2 (5 bases). Germline lookup yields CDR1 SNHLY and CDR2 FYNNEI. Trimming cost V 6 bases and J 6 bases, with 13 bases left between them. CDR3 length: 13 residues. CDR3 nucleotides: TGTGCCAGCAGAGGCCGGGGATCGGATACGCAGTATTTT. This encodes CASRGRGSDTQYF.

The J gene is TRBJ2-1, the V gene TRBV6-2 or TRBV6-3; D might be TRBD1 (5 bases). Germline V lookup: CDR1 MNHEY, CDR2 SVGEGT. V was trimmed by 5 bases and J by 0 bases, leaving 8 bases between them. The CDR3 runs to 14 residues. The CDR3 sequence is CASSGASSYNEQFF. The CDR3 DNA follows: TGTGCCAGCAGTGGGGCGAGCTCCTACAATGAGCAGTTCTTC.

J is TRBJ2-1 and V is TRBV4-3; TRBD2 aligns across 8 bases. Unmatched junction bases numbered 4, after V lost 1 base and J lost 2 bases. CDR3 length: 16 residues. The germline gives CDR1 LGHNA, CDR2 YSLEER. CDR3: CASSQVQAGAYNEQFF. In DNA, the CDR3 is TGCGCCAGCAGCCAAGTACAAGCGGGGGCCTACAATGAGCAGTTCTTC.

The table lists this clone with many counts. This sequence joins TRBV2 and TRBJ1-1, with D tentatively TRBD1 (5 bases). The V and J ends lost 5 bases and 1 base respectively, with 11 bases between them. Germline lookup yields CDR1 SNHLY and CDR2 FYNNEI. This CDR3 comprises 14 residues. The DNA of the CDR3 is TGTGCCAGCAGTTTCTTCCAGGGGAACACTGAAGCTTTCTTT. This sequence encodes CASSFFQGNTEAFF.

The V call is TRBV2, the J call TRBJ2-5; 7 bases agree with TRBD2. Unmatched junction bases numbered 15, after V lost 7 bases and J lost 4 bases. The germline gives CDR1 SNHLY, CDR2 FYNNEI. The CDR3 has 16 residues. The CDR3 bases are TGTGCCAGCACTGCCCGCCGTAGAGGGGAGGGAGAGACCCAGTACTTC. This gives the protein CASTARRRGEGETQYF.